These T cell receptor beta chains were read from a single sample in a study of blood T cell repertoires in COVID-19. Libraries were prepared by immunoSEQ multiplex PCR; TCRdb keeps only in-frame clonotypes and omits some of them. The table shows under 300,000 clones, with roughly 83% occurring only once. Sequencing was carried out using peripheral blood. These receptors all come from a man of 80 years or more with acute or convalescent COVID-19. CDR3s include the opening cysteine and the closing phenylalanine or tryptophan. The D gene is left open where the match is weak. Part of the rows lack a size; the others show once, few, many or a class for expanded clones.

D gene	J gene	clone size	V gene	CDR3 protein	CDR3 DNA
TRBD1	TRBJ1-1	.	TRBV6-5	CASRYNRGNTEAFF	TGTGCCAGCAGATATAACAGGGGGAACACTGAAGCTTTCTTT
.	TRBJ1-1	.	TRBV19	CASSIMVGTEAFF	TGTGCCAGTAGTATCATGGTCGGCACTGAAGCTTTCTTT
.	TRBJ1-6	.	TRBV7-2	CASSLQYSPLHF	TGTGCCAGCAGCTTACAGTACTCACCCCTCCACTTT
TRBD1	TRBJ1-4	once	TRBV6-2/TRBV6-3	CASSPGGVEKLFF	TGTGCCAGCAGTCCAGGGGGCGTTGAAAAACTGTTTTTT
TRBD1	TRBJ1-1	.	TRBV10-3	CAIRPTGVMNTEAFF	TGTGCCATCAGACCGACAGGGGTGATGAACACTGAAGCTTTCTTT
TRBD1	TRBJ1-1	.	TRBV29-1	CSVGQGVRTEAFF	TGCAGCGTTGGACAGGGGGTCCGGACTGAAGCTTTCTTT
TRBD2	TRBJ2-2	.	TRBV5-6	CASSFRAGGNTGELFF	TGTGCCAGCAGCTTTCGGGCGGGAGGTAACACCGGGGAGCTGTTTTTT
.	TRBJ1-3	.	TRBV28	CASSLLIGGVSGNTIYF	TGTGCCAGCAGTTTATTAATAGGGGGAGTCTCTGGAAACACCATATATTTT
.	TRBJ1-2	.	TRBV2	CASSGGEGTGGLYGYTF	TGTGCCAGCAGTGGAGGGGAGGGGACGGGCGGCTTATATGGCTACACCTTC
.	TRBJ1-6	.	TRBV27	CASSPFGGNSPLHF	TGTGCCAGCAGCCCGTTCGGGGGAAATTCACCCCTCCACTTT
TRBD1	TRBJ2-7	.	TRBV6-5	CASRRQGAYEQYF	TGTGCCAGCAGGCGACAGGGTGCCTACGAGCAGTACTTC
.	TRBJ1-2	.	TRBV3-1/TRBV3-2	CASSHLDRDLFGYTF	TGTGCCAGCAGCCACCTTGACAGAGATCTATTTGGCTACACCTTC
TRBD1	TRBJ2-5	.	TRBV29-1	CSVLGLGQQETQYF	TGCAGCGTCCTGGGCCTGGGACAGCAAGAGACCCAGTACTTC
TRBD1	TRBJ2-7	.	TRBV28	CASSSGTGADEQYF	TGTGCCAGCAGCTCCGGGACAGGGGCGGACGAGCAGTACTTC
.	TRBJ1-2	.	TRBV5-1	CASSFRGSYGYTF	TGCGCCAGCAGCTTTAGGGGAAGCTATGGCTACACCTTC
.	TRBJ1-2	.	TRBV6-5	CASSYWAGDNGYTF	TGTGCCAGCAGTTACTGGGCAGGGGACAATGGCTACACCTTC